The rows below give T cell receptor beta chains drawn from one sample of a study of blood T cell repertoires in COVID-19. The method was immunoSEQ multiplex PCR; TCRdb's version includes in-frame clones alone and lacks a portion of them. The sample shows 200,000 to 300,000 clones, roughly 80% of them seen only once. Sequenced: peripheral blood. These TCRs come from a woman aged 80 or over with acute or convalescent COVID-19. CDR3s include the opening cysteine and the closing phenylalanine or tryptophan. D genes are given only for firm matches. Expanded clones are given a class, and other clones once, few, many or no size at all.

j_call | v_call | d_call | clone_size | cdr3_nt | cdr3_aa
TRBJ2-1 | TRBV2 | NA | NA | TGTGCCAGCAGTGATAGCCGGGGCTACAATGAGCAGTTCTTC | CASSDSRGYNEQFF
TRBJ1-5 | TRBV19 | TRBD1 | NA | TGTGCCAGTAGATTGGGACAGTTTAATCAGCCCCAGCATTTT | CASRLGQFNQPQHF
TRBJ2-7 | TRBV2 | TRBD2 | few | TGTGCCAGCACGCCGCTAGCGGGGGGTTACGAGCAGTACTTC | CASTPLAGGYEQYF
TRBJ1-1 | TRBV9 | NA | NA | TGTGCCAGCAGCCCCAGACAGTTAATGAACACTGAAGCTTTCTTT | CASSPRQLMNTEAFF
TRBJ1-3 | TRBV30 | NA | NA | TGTGCCTGGAGTCAGGCCGTAACCTCTGGAAACACCATATATTTT | CAWSQAVTSGNTIYF
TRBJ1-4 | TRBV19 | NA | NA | TGTGCCAGTAGTATTGGAGTCAATGAAAAACTGTTTTTT | CASSIGVNEKLFF
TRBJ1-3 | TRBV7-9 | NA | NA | TGTGCCAGCAGCTACGGGACACCCCAAGGCCACTCTGGAAACACCATATATTTT | CASSYGTPQGHSGNTIYF
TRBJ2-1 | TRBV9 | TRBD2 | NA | TGTGCCAGCAGCGTAGGCGGGGGGCTGAATGAGCAGTTCTTC | CASSVGGGLNEQFF
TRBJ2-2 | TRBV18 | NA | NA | TGTGCCAGCTCACCCGGACAGCCAGCCACCGGGGAGCTGTTTTTT | CASSPGQPATGELFF
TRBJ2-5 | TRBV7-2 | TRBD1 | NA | TGTGCCAGCAGCCGGGACAGCAACCAAGAGACCCAGTACTTC | CASSRDSNQETQYF
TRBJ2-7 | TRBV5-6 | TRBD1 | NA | TGTGCCAGCAGCTGGACAGGTCCTTCCTACGAGCAGTACTTC | CASSWTGPSYEQYF
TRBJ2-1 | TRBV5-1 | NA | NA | TGCGCCAGCAGCCCGCTTCCCAGCTCCTACAATGAGCAGTTCTTC | CASSPLPSSYNEQFF
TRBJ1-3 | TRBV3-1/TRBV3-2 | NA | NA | TGTGCCAGCAGCCAGAGACAGGGAAACACCATATATTTT | CASSQRQGNTIYF
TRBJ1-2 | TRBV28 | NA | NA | TGTGCCATCACAGGGACCATGGCTAACTATGGCTACACCTTC | CAITGTMANYGYTF
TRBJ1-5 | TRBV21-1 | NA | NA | TGTGCCAGCAGCAGGGTGGCAGGGGCTTCTCGCAGTGGGCCCCAGCATTTT | CASSRVAGASRSGPQHF
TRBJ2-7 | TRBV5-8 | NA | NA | TGTGCCAGCAGCTTCGCCGGTGGAGGCGAGCAGTACTTC | CASSFAGGGEQYF
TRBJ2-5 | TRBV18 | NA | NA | TGTGCCAGCTCACCCTGGGGAGCCCCCCAGGAGACCCAGTACTTC | CASSPWGAPQETQYF
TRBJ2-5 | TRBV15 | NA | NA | TGTGCCACCAGCAGAGTGGGGGGGGCCCCGACAGGACAAGAGACCCAGTACTTC | CATSRVGGAPTGQETQYF
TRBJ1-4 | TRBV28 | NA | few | TGTGCCAGCAGTTTGTTAGGGCGGGGTTCGGCTAATGAAAAACTGTTTTTT | CASSLLGRGSANEKLFF
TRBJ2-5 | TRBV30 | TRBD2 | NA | TGTGCCTGGAGGGCTAGCGGGGGGACTGCGGAGACCCAGTACTTC | CAWRASGGTAETQYF
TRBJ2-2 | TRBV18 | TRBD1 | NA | TGTGCCAGCTCATTTGGGACAGGGGCGAACACCGGGGAGCTGTTTTTT | CASSFGTGANTGELFF
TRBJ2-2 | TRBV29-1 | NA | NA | TGCAGCGTCGGCGGGGACGGCACCGGGGAGCTGTTTTTT | CSVGGDGTGELFF
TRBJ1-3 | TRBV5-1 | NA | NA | TGCGCCAGCAGCTTGAGTGGACTGAGCGACACCATATATTTT | CASSLSGLSDTIYF
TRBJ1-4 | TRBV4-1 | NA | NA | TGCGCCAGCAGCCTCCTTCCGGGTCTTCTTGCAACTAATGAAAAACTGTTTTTT | CASSLLPGLLATNEKLFF
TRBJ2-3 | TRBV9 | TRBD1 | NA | TGTGCCAGCGGGGGGGGACAGGGTCGTGATACGCAGTATTTT | CASGGGQGRDTQYF
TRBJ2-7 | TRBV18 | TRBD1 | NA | TGTGCCAGCTCACCACCTGACAGGGACTCCTACGAGCAGTACTTC | CASSPPDRDSYEQYF
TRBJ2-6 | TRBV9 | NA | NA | TGTGCCAGCGGTGGGCGCTCTGGGGCCAACGTCCTGACTTTC | CASGGRSGANVLTF
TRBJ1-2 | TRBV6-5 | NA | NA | TGTGCCAGCAGTCGGGGGGCAGGGGAAGGCTACACCTTC | CASSRGAGEGYTF
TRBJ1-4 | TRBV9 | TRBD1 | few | TGTGCCAGCAGCTCCGGACAGGGCAATAATGAAAAACTGTTTTTT | CASSSGQGNNEKLFF
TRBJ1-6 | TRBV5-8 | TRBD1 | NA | TGTGCCAGCAGCGGGGGACAGGGGTATTCACCCCTCCACTTT | CASSGGQGYSPLHF
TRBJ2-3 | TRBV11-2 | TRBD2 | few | TGTGCCAGCAGCTTAGGCGGGGGGGCCCGCACAGATACGCAGTATTTT | CASSLGGGARTDTQYF
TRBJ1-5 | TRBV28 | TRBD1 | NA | TGTGCCAGCAGTTTATTCCAGGGGACAGGGTCCGAGCCCCAGCATTTT | CASSLFQGTGSEPQHF
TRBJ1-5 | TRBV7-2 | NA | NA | TGTGCCAGCAGCTTCCAGATCAATCAGCCCCAGCATTTT | CASSFQINQPQHF
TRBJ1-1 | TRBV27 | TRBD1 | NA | TGTGCCAGCAGTTTCAACAGGGGTACTGAAGCTTTCTTT | CASSFNRGTEAFF
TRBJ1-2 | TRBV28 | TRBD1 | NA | TGTGCCAGCAGTCCAAGACAGGGTTGGTATGGCTACACCTTC | CASSPRQGWYGYTF
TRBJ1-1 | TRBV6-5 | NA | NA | TGTGCCAGCAGCCCCGCCCAGGGTTTGGTAACTGAAGCTTTCTTT | CASSPAQGLVTEAFF
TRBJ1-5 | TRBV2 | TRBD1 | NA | TGTGCCAGCAGGACGGACAGGGGTGGAACTCAGCCCCAGCATTTT | CASRTDRGGTQPQHF
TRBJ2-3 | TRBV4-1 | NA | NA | TGCGCCAGCAGCCAAGATCGAGGGGGAAATACGCAGTATTTT | CASSQDRGGNTQYF
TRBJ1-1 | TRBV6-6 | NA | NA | TGTGCCAGCAGCAACTCAAACACTGAAGCTTTCTTT | CASSNSNTEAFF
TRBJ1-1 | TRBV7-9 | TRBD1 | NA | TGTGCCAGCAGCTTAGCGGCAGGGGGCACTGAAGCTTTCTTT | CASSLAAGGTEAFF
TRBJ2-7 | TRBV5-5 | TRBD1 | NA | TGTGCCAGCAGCTTGTGGACAGGGGTTCCAAACCCCTACGAGCAGTACTTC | CASSLWTGVPNPYEQYF
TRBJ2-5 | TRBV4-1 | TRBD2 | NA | TGCGCCAGCAGCCGCGGGGGGATGGAGACCCAGTACTTC | CASSRGGMETQYF
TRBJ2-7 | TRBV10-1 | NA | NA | TGCGCCAGCAGTGAGCCGGATGGTTGGACTAAGACCTACGAGCAGTACTTC | CASSEPDGWTKTYEQYF
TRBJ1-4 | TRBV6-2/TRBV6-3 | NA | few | TGTGCCAGCAGTCGAGACAGGCCCTTTAATGAAAAACTGTTTTTT | CASSRDRPFNEKLFF
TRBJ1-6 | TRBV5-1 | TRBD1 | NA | TGCGCCAGCAGCCCCCGAGAGGGGACAGGACCCCTCCACTTT | CASSPREGTGPLHF
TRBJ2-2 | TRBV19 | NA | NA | TGTGCCAGTAGTATAACAGGAAACACCGGGGAGCTGTTTTTT | CASSITGNTGELFF
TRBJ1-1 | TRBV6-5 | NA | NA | TGTGCCAGCAGTTACTCGGCGGACTGGACGACTGAAGCTTTCTTT | CASSYSADWTTEAFF
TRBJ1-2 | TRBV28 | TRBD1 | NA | TGTGCCAGCAGTTACCCCACAGGGGGCGGGAGCTATGGCTACACCTTC | CASSYPTGGGSYGYTF